This T cell receptor beta chain came from a study of naive and memory T cell subsets. This clonotype was counted at least ten times. An oligonucleotide containing a UMI was ligated to the 3' end of TCR cDNA. RNA was extracted from more than 2 ml of whole blood of healthy adults. Germline loops: CDR1 SGHTA, CDR2 FQGNSA. This CDR3 is 16 amino acids long. V was clipped by 1 base and J by 0 bases, with 10 bases between them. Four PCR rounds used nested alpha and beta constant region primers plus the SP2 primer. TCRdb reprocessed the 5' RACE reads via MiXCR and lists one record per CDR3 protein. This table has tens of thousands of distinct CDR3 sequences, 8% appearing once.

The source of this sequence is a female donor in good health. This chain joins TRBV7-2 and TRBJ1-5; D might be TRBD1 (5 bases). The CDR3 is CASSLVEGFSNQPQHF. As DNA, the CDR3 is TGTGCCAGCAGCTTAGTGGAGGGGTTTAGCAATCAGCCCCAGCATTTT.